What follows are 31 T cell receptor beta chains derived from one specimen sequenced in a study of blood T cell repertoires in COVID-19. TCRdb's table, derived via immunoSEQ multiplex PCR, lists solely in-frame clones and lacks some. The table includes approximately 100,000 clones, about two thirds detected once. The specimen sequenced was peripheral blood. These receptors all come from a human donor with acute or convalescent COVID-19. The donor label of this sample is uncertain.

The CDR3 sequence: CASGVVDQPQHF. DNA of the CDR3: TGTGCCAGCGGTGTAGTCGATCAGCCCCAGCATTTT. The V call is TRBV12-3 or TRBV12-4, the J call TRBJ1-5; D is unresolved. Deletions cut 8 bases from V and 5 bases from J, with 10 bases between. The CDR3 covers 12 residues.

J is TRBJ1-2 and V is TRBV10-3; tentative D call: TRBD1 (6 bases). Between the trimmed V and J ends, which lost 2 bases and 6 bases, there was a span of 10 bases. The V gene's germline CDR1 is ENHRY and CDR2 SYGVKD. The length of the CDR3 is 13 residues. The CDR3 sequence is CAISEGGIDGYTF. The CDR3 DNA sequence: TGTGCCATCAGTGAGGGGGGCATCGATGGCTACACCTTC.

This clone showed up just once. The rearrangement joins TRBV5-1 to TRBJ2-5, with TRBD1 matching 9 bases. The V and J ends lost 4 bases and 4 bases, in that order; junction bases with no gene match: 8. The CDR3 covers 15 residues. Germline V gene sequence: CDR1 SGHRS, CDR2 YFSETQ. This CDR3 is CASSPGDRAAETQYF. The CDR3 DNA sequence: TGCGCCAGCAGCCCAGGGGACAGGGCGGCAGAGACCCAGTACTTC.

The count of this clone is one. The chain joins TRBV2 to TRBJ1-2; tentative D call: TRBD1 (6 bases). CDR3 length: 14 residues. The V and J ends lost 3 bases and 8 bases respectively, with 16 bases between them. Germline V gene sequence: CDR1 SNHLY, CDR2 FYNNEI. This chain's CDR3 is CASSDYDGRGGYTF. Here the CDR3 DNA reads TGTGCCAGCAGTGACTACGACGGGAGGGGGGGCTACACCTTC.

This clone was counted between two and nine times. The chain is built from TRBV5-1 and TRBJ1-6; D gene uncertain. V lost 1 base and J 8 bases, leaving 10 bases between the germline ends. CDR3 length equals 14 residues. The germline gives CDR1 SGHRS, CDR2 YFSETQ. The CDR3 nucleotides are TGCGCCAGCAGCTTGAGTATCGGAGATTCACCCCTCCACTTT. Translated: CASSLSIGDSPLHF.

The J gene is TRBJ1-5, the V gene TRBV20-1; 8 nucleotides match TRBD1. The junction had 10 bases not matched to a gene; V was cut back by 3 bases and J by 6 bases. Germline values: CDR1 DFQATT, CDR2 SNEGSKA (reference sequence). This CDR3 contains 15 residues. The CDR3 protein is CSASNQQGVGQPQHF. For the CDR3, the DNA is TGCAGTGCTAGTAACCAACAGGGGGTCGGTCAGCCCCAGCATTTT.

The rearrangement links TRBV24-1 to TRBJ1-5; possibly TRBD1 for D (5 bases). This CDR3 region has 14 residues. Between the trimmed V and J ends, which lost 2 bases and 15 bases, there was a span of 19 bases. Germline-derived CDR1 and CDR2 are KGHDR and SFDVKD. CDR3 loop: CATSDSFGGGRRHF. In DNA, the CDR3 is TGTGCCACCAGTGATTCCTTCGGGGGAGGGCGTAGGCATTTT.

The rearrangement joins TRBV2 to TRBJ2-1; 9 nucleotides line up with TRBD2. The J segment lost 4 bases and the V segment lost 8 bases, leaving 9 bases of the junction unmatched. Germline loops: CDR1 SNHLY, CDR2 FYNNEI. The CDR3 is made up of 15 amino acids. The CDR3 nucleotides are TGTGCCAGCCACAGACTAGCGGAATTATACAATGAGCAGTTCTTC. Translated, it gives CASHRLAELYNEQFF. Full variable domain (remainder filled in from reference TRBV2 and TRBJ2-1): EPEVTQTPSHQVTQMGQEVILRCVPISNHLYFYWYRQILGQKVEFLVSFYNNEISEKSEIFDDQFSVERPDGSNFTLKIRSTKLEDSAMYFCASHRLAELYNEQFFGPGTRLTVL.

The chain links TRBV2 to TRBJ1-2, with 8 bases that match TRBD1. V was pared by 7 bases and J by 3 bases, with 4 bases of the junction left unmatched. Germline V gene sequence: CDR1 SNHLY, CDR2 FYNNEI. The CDR3 is made up of 13 amino acids. The CDR3 nucleotides read TGTGCCAGCACCGACAGGGGCTACTATGGCTACACCTTC. As protein: CASTDRGYYGYTF.

The V gene is TRBV10-2, the J gene TRBJ2-5, with TRBD2 identical over 12 bases. The V gene's germline CDR1 is WSHSY and CDR2 SAAADI. The CDR3 spans 16 residues. Losses at the gene ends were 4 bases for V and 2 bases for J; bases not matched to a gene: 5. CDR3 protein: CASSGGLAGGQETQYF. The CDR3 DNA sequence: TGCGCCAGCAGTGGAGGGCTAGCGGGGGGGCAAGAGACCCAGTACTTC.

This clone turned up a few times. The genes are TRBV7-9 and TRBJ2-1; TRBD2 matches at 10 bases. This CDR3 is 14 amino acids long. J was trimmed by 9 bases and V by 3 bases; bases with no gene match: 5. Germline values: CDR1 SEHNR, CDR2 FQNEAQ (reference sequence). CDR3 sequence reads: CASSFSGGRSEQFF. The CDR3 DNA is TGTGCCAGCAGCTTTAGCGGGGGGCGGAGTGAGCAGTTCTTC. The whole variable domain, filled in from reference TRBV7-9 and TRBJ2-1, reads DTGVSQNPRHKITKRGQNVTFRCDPISEHNRLYWYRQTLGQGPEFLTYFQNEAQLEKSRLLSDRFSAERPKGSFSTLEIQRTEQGDSAMYLCASSFSGGRSEQFFGPGTRLTVL.

The V call is TRBV11-2, the J call TRBJ2-3, with D possibly being TRBD2 (6 bases). V lost 5 bases, J lost 2 bases, and 14 bases lay in between. The CDR3 length is 15 residues. CDR1 and CDR2 from the germline V gene are SGHAT and FQNNGV. The CDR3 region is CASSRTKPSTDTQYF. The CDR3 DNA reads TGTGCCAGCAGCCGGACTAAGCCCTCCACAGATACGCAGTATTTT.

The chain recombines TRBV24-1 with TRBJ2-1; 10 bases agree with TRBD1. CDR3 length equals 17 residues. Trimming took 4 bases from V and 9 from J; bases not matched to a gene: 14. Germline CDR1 reads KGHDR; CDR2 reads SFDVKD. For the CDR3, the DNA is TGTGCCACCAGTGAGTTGCCCGGGACAGGGGACACTGGTGAGCAGTTCTTC. This gives the protein CATSELPGTGDTGEQFF.

This clone was detected a few times. The rearrangement joins TRBV19 to TRBJ1-2; 10 nucleotides align to TRBD1. Germline assignment: CDR1 LNHDA and CDR2 SQIVND (reference sequence). The CDR3 runs to 12 residues. J gave up 4 bases and V 10 bases, and 3 bases lay outside the gene matches. The CDR3 reads CATRDRGYGYTF. The CDR3 bases are TGTGCCACTCGGGACAGGGGCTATGGCTACACCTTC.

The chain joins TRBV7-9 to TRBJ1-2, with TRBD1 matching 7 bases. This CDR3 region has 14 residues. Trimming at V came to 2 bases and at J to 3 bases, leaving 3 bases not matched to a gene. The V gene's germline CDR1 is SEHNR and CDR2 FQNEAQ (reference sequence). The CDR3 DNA reads TGTGCCAGCAGCTTAACAGGGGCCCACTATGGCTACACCTTC. Amino acid sequence: CASSLTGAHYGYTF.

This chain links TRBV18 with TRBJ1-1; D may be TRBD1 (6 bases). The CDR3 has 15 residues. CDR1 and CDR2 (germline): KGHSH, LQKENI. Trimming stripped 3 bases from V and 1 base from J, with 12 bases between. The CDR3 DNA follows: TGTGCCAGCTCACCCGGTCAGGGGAAGAACACTGAAGCTTTCTTT. Translating it yields CASSPGQGKNTEAFF.

V and J are TRBV5-6 and TRBJ1-1; 8 bases are shared with TRBD1. This CDR3 has 16 residues. After removal of 3 bases from V and 1 base from J, the junction contained 8 bases not matched to a gene. Germline V gives CDR1 SGHDT, CDR2 YYEEEE. CDR3 DNA sequence: TGTGCCAGCAGCTGGGGGACAGGAGGAGGGAACACTGAAGCTTTCTTT. This sequence encodes CASSWGTGGGNTEAFF.

The chain couples TRBV28 to TRBJ1-2; possible D gene TRBD1, 5 bases. Germline V gene data show CDR1 as MDHEN and CDR2 as SYDVKM. Trimming removed 3 bases at V and 7 bases at J, with 9 bases between. The CDR3 has 12 residues. CDR3 in amino acids: CASSLGGPGYTF. In nucleotides, the CDR3 is TGTGCCAGCAGTTTGGGGGGTCCTGGCTACACCTTC.

This clone has only a few counts. This chain links TRBV10-3 with TRBJ2-7; TRBD2 aligns across 12 bases. The ends lost 4 bases at V and 1 base at J; junction bases unmatched: 5. The germline V gene encodes CDR1 ENHRY and CDR2 SYGVKD. CDR3 length: 16 residues. As DNA, the CDR3 is TGTGCCATCAGTGGACTAGCGGGGGCCCCTTCCTACGAGCAGTACTTC. It codes for CAISGLAGAPSYEQYF.

This chain joins TRBV6-2 or TRBV6-3 and TRBJ1-2; TRBD1 matches 7 bases. J lost 2 bases, V lost 6 bases, and 6 bases had no gene match. CDR1 is MNHEY, CDR2 SVGEGT, per germline. There are 14 residues in the CDR3. The CDR3 sequence: CASSKTQGNYGYTF. CDR3 nucleotide sequence: TGTGCCAGCAGCAAGACACAGGGGAACTATGGCTACACCTTC.

The chain joins TRBV2 to TRBJ1-2, with D perhaps matching TRBD1 (6 bases). This CDR3 contains 12 residues. V was cut by 6 bases and J by 5 bases, with 10 bases left in between. Germline V gene lookup returns CDR1 SNHLY and CDR2 FYNNEI. The CDR3 sequence: CASRDRSYGYTF. Written as DNA, the CDR3 is TGTGCCAGCAGGGACAGATCGTATGGCTACACCTTC. Together with reference TRBV2 and TRBJ1-2, the CDR3 gives the full variable domain: EPEVTQTPSHQVTQMGQEVILRCVPISNHLYFYWYRQILGQKVEFLVSFYNNEISEKSEIFDDQFSVERPDGSNFTLKIRSTKLEDSAMYFCASRDRSYGYTFGSGTRLTVV.

The CDR3 nucleotides are TGTGCCAGCAGTGACTCGAAAAGCGGGGGGGCAGATACGCAGTATTTT. Translation: CASSDSKSGGADTQYF. This chain joins TRBV6-4 and TRBJ2-3; TRBD2 aligns across 10 bases. Trimming removed 0 bases from V and 4 bases from J; junction bases left unmatched: 4. From germline, CDR1 is MRHNA and CDR2 SNTAGT. This CDR3 contains 16 residues.

This clone has only one observation. The rearrangement uses TRBV5-8 and TRBJ1-4, with D maybe TRBD1 (5 bases). Germline CDR1 and CDR2: SGHTS and YDEGEE. V was pared by 3 bases and J by 0 bases, with 12 bases between. The length of the CDR3 is 16 residues. The CDR3 is CASSYGGGPTNEKLFF. The CDR3 DNA reads TGTGCCAGCAGCTATGGGGGGGGACCAACTAATGAAAAACTGTTTTTT.

This rearrangement joins TRBV7-2 to TRBJ2-1; D is perhaps TRBD1 (5 bases). Deletions cut 5 bases from V and 4 bases from J, with 12 bases between. The germline gives CDR1 SGHTA, CDR2 FQGNSA. The CDR3 is made up of 14 amino acids. Here the CDR3 reads CASSTRAEYNEQFF. The CDR3 DNA reads TGTGCCAGCAGCACCAGGGCCGAATACAATGAGCAGTTCTTC.

Written as DNA, the CDR3 is TGTGCCATCAAAAGGGACAGGGGGTATCGATATTTCGATGGCTACACCTTC. Its protein product is CAIKRDRGYRYFDGYTF. V usage is TRBV10-3 and J usage is TRBJ1-2; TRBD1 matches at 11 bases. Losses at the gene ends were 7 bases for V and 6 bases for J; bases not matched to a gene: 16. CDR1 and CDR2 from the germline V gene are ENHRY and SYGVKD. This CDR3 has 17 amino acids.

J is TRBJ1-1 and V is TRBV5-1; D is undetermined. Between the trimmed V and J ends, which lost 4 bases and 5 bases, there was a span of 12 bases. CDR1 is SGHRS, CDR2 YFSETQ, per germline. This CDR3 is built from 13 residues. This CDR3 reads CASSKESWTEAFF. The CDR3 coding sequence is TGCGCCAGCAGCAAGGAGAGTTGGACTGAAGCTTTCTTT.

The V call is TRBV28, the J call TRBJ1-4; D call uncertain. This CDR3 spans 16 amino acids. V dropped 5 bases and J dropped 4 bases, with 17 bases sitting between them. Germline CDR1 MDHEN, CDR2 SYDVKM. The CDR3 loop reads CASSARNPSLNEKLFF. DNA of the CDR3: TGTGCCAGCAGTGCACGAAATCCAAGCCTTAATGAAAAACTGTTTTTT.

The chain recombines TRBV7-2 with TRBJ2-3, with 7 bases matching TRBD2. Looked up from germline, CDR1 is SGHTA and CDR2 is FQGNSA. The CDR3 covers 15 residues. Trimming cost V 6 bases and J 5 bases; bases outside gene matches: 11. CDR3 in DNA: TGTGCCAGCAGGGACCCAGGGCGGGGGATAGATACGCAGTATTTT. Its translation: CASRDPGRGIDTQYF.

This clone came up once. The rearrangement uses TRBV5-6 and TRBJ1-1; the D gene is possibly TRBD1 (5 bases). From germline, CDR1 is SGHDT and CDR2 YYEEEE. V lost 0 bases, J lost 0 bases, and 9 bases lay in between. This CDR3 has 15 amino acids. This chain's CDR3 is CASSLVGQVNTEAFF. The CDR3 DNA is TGTGCCAGCAGCTTGGTGGGGCAGGTGAACACTGAAGCTTTCTTT.

The chain links TRBV5-5 to TRBJ1-6; TRBD1 matches 8 bases. The CDR3 is 17 residues long. With V trimmed by 0 bases and J by 9 bases, 11 bases remained unmatched. Germline assignment: CDR1 SGHKS and CDR2 YYEKEE (reference sequence). CDR3 loop: CASSLAGRAGGSSPLHF. The CDR3 DNA sequence: TGTGCCAGCAGCTTGGCGGGGAGGGCAGGGGGCTCTTCACCCCTCCACTTT.

This clone was observed a handful of times. The rearrangement joins TRBV19 to TRBJ1-2; D perhaps matches TRBD1 (6 bases). V was pared by 6 bases and J by 9 bases, with 11 bases between. Germline V gene data show CDR1 as LNHDA and CDR2 as SQIVND (reference sequence). The length of the CDR3 is 11 residues. Here the CDR3 DNA reads TGTGCCAGTAGCGGGGGGCTAAGCTACACCTTC. Translated: CASSGGLSYTF.